This TCR beta chain derives from a study of blood T cells in healthy people across ages. Findings and caveats of the study: Diversity of TCR beta per million T cells declined in a roughly linear way with age. Long-lived donors exceeded aged donors in naive CD4+ cells and diversity. PBMCs went unsorted, and a conclusive naive versus antigen-experienced comparison was therefore prevented.

Deletions cut 4 bases from V and 1 base from J, with 10 bases between. The CDR3 spans 15 residues. CDR1 is SEHNR, CDR2 FQNEAQ, per germline (reference sequence). With each sample, at least 5 micrograms of total RNA were extracted. A J-beta primer mix and a sample-barcoded 5' primer were used in a second PCR of about 7 to 12 cycles. TCRdb recomputed calls from the 5' RACE reads with MiXCR, one row per CDR3 protein. The data contain about 620,000 distinct CDR3 sequences, around a fifth of them singletons. This clonotype was detected only a few times. Its specificity is not known. This sequence was found in a man in his sixties or seventies in good health. The sequenced material came from blood. J is TRBJ1-4 and V is TRBV7-9, with D uncertain. CDR3 sequence reads: CASSYVPGTNEKLFF. CDR3 sequence (DNA): TGTGCCAGCAGCTACGTCCCGGGAACTAATGAAAAACTGTTTTTT.